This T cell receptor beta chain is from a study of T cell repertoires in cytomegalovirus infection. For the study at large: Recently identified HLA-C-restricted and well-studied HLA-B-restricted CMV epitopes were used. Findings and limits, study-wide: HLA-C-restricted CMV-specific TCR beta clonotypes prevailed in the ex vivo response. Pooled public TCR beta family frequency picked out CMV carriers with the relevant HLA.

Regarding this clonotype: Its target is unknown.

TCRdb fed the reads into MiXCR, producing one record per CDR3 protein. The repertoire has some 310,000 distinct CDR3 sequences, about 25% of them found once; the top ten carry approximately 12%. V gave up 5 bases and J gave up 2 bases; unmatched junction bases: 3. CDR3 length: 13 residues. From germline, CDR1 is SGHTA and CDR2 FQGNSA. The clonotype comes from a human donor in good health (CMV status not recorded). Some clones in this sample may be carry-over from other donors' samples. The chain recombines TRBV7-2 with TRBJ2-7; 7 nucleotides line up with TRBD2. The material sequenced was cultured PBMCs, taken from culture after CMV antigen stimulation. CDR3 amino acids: CASSQGLAYEQYV. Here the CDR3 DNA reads TGTGCCAGCAGCCAAGGACTAGCCTACGAGCAGTACGTC.